The next 24 T cell receptor beta chains were all read from a single sample in a study of cytomegalovirus exposure and HLA in healthy donors. In the PCR, 60 Vbeta and 13 Jbeta primers were used. This table comes from immunoSEQ multiplex PCR, and its TCRdb copy is limited to in-frame clones, with some not included. The table lists about 200,000 clones, 86% of them singletons. The sample was PBMCs. The receptors here all came from a woman aged 25 to 39 in good health and CMV-seronegative.

The chain couples TRBV5-1 to TRBJ2-3; 8 nucleotides agree with TRBD2. The CDR3 is made up of 14 amino acids. CDR1 and CDR2 from the germline V gene are SGHRS and YFSETQ. Trimming at V came to 8 bases and at J to 6 bases, leaving 11 bases not matched to a gene. In DNA form, the CDR3 reads TGCGCCAGAAGTTCCCTAGCGGGTCGGGATACGCAGTATTTT. Its translation: CARSSLAGRDTQYF.

The V gene is TRBV29-1, the J gene TRBJ2-3; 7 positions match TRBD2. Germline V gene lookup returns CDR1 SQVTM and CDR2 ANQGSEA. The length of the CDR3 is 16 residues. The J segment lost 5 bases and the V segment lost 6 bases, leaving 17 bases of the junction unmatched. This chain's CDR3 is CSVTGGSSRMVDTQYF. For the CDR3, the DNA is TGCAGCGTCACGGGCGGGAGCTCCCGGATGGTAGATACGCAGTATTTT.

CDR3 sequence (DNA): TGCGCCAGCAGCTTGGGGGTAGCGGAAGAGACCCAGTACTTC. Amino acid sequence: CASSLGVAEETQYF. The chain links TRBV5-1 to TRBJ2-5; the D gene is possibly TRBD2 (6 bases). The V and J ends lost 0 bases and 3 bases respectively, with 9 bases between them. The V gene's germline CDR1 is SGHRS and CDR2 YFSETQ. The CDR3 consists of 14 residues.

The rearrangement links TRBV9 to TRBJ1-1; D unclear. This CDR3 has 14 amino acids. V lost 5 bases and J 4 bases, leaving 15 bases between the germline ends. CDR1 is SGDLS and CDR2 is YYNGEE in the germline V gene. The CDR3 nucleotides read TGTGCCAGCAGTTCCGAGATACGAGGCACTGAAGCTTTCTTT. It yields the protein CASSSEIRGTEAFF. Full variable domain (missing parts from reference TRBV9 and TRBJ1-1): DSGVTQTPKHLITATGQRVTLRCSPRSGDLSVYWYQQSLDQGLQFLIQYYNGEERAKGNILERFSAQQFPDLHSELNLSSLELGDSALYFCASSSEIRGTEAFFGQGTRLTVV.

The rearrangement joins TRBV6-5 to TRBJ2-1; D gene uncertain. The ends were cut back, 5 bases at V and 7 bases at J, with 12 bases in the middle. Germline V gives CDR1 MNHEY, CDR2 SVGAGI. The CDR3 loop spans 13 amino acids. The CDR3 loop is CASSPGWWNEQFF. The DNA of the CDR3 is TGTGCCAGCAGTCCGGGTTGGTGGAATGAGCAGTTCTTC.

The V and J genes are TRBV10-3 and TRBJ1-5, with TRBD1 matching over 7 bases. CDR3 length equals 15 residues. V dropped 0 bases and J dropped 2; count of bases not matched to a gene: 1. Germline CDR1 is ENHRY and CDR2 is SYGVKD. DNA for the CDR3: TGTGCCATCAGTGAGTCAGGACAGGGCAATCAGCCCCAGCATTTT. Translating gives CAISESGQGNQPQHF.

The chain uses TRBV28 and TRBJ2-5, with 13 bases lining up with TRBD2. The junction had 4 bases not matched to a gene; V was cut back by 6 bases and J by 3 bases. Germline CDR1 MDHEN, CDR2 SYDVKM. The CDR3 runs 15 residues. CDR3 protein: CASSPGLAGEETQYF. In DNA form, the CDR3 reads TGTGCCAGCAGCCCCGGACTAGCGGGAGAAGAGACCCAGTACTTC.

This clone was seen once. This chain connects TRBV5-4 to TRBJ2-7; D is perhaps TRBD2 (6 bases). The CDR3 spans 12 residues. Germline assignment: CDR1 SGHNT and CDR2 YYREEE (reference sequence). With 4 bases removed from V and 5 bases from J, the gap between germline ends came to 10 bases. The CDR3 sequence: CASSARTNEQYF. DNA for the CDR3: TGTGCCAGCAGCGCCCGGACTAACGAGCAGTACTTC.

This chain connects TRBV5-1 to TRBJ2-3; TRBD2 agrees at 9 bases. The CDR3 length is 16 residues. V was pared by 4 bases and J by 2 bases, with 8 bases of the junction left unmatched. Germline CDR1 reads SGHRS; CDR2 reads YFSETQ. CDR3 sequence: CASSLRLADSTDTQYF. The DNA of the CDR3 is TGCGCCAGCAGCCTAAGACTAGCGGACTCCACAGATACGCAGTATTTT.

This rearrangement joins TRBV7-3 to TRBJ2-5, with no clear D. Germline CDR1 reads SGHTA; CDR2 reads FQGTGA. Trimming cost V 4 bases and J 7 bases, with 10 bases left between them. This CDR3 contains 12 residues. CDR3 region: CASSSPSGTQYF. CDR3 in DNA: TGTGCCAGCAGCTCCCCCTCGGGGACCCAGTACTTC.

This clone was recorded only once. This chain uses TRBV5-4 with TRBJ2-7; possible D gene TRBD2, 6 bases. The CDR3 is 15 residues long. The V end lost 4 bases, the J end lost 7 bases, and 21 bases lay between the germline ends. The germline gives CDR1 SGHNT, CDR2 YYREEE (reference sequence). CDR3 coding DNA: TGTGCCAGCAGCGGACCGGGACTCGTTATCAGGGAGCAGTACTTC. Protein product: CASSGPGLVIREQYF.

This chain links TRBV7-8 with TRBJ2-2; D gene unclear. The germline V gene encodes CDR1 SGHVS and CDR2 FQNEAQ. Trimming cost V 1 base and J 4 bases, with 7 bases left between them. This CDR3 spans 14 amino acids. The CDR3 nucleotides are TGTGCCAGCAGCTTAGTGGCACCCACCGGGGAGCTGTTTTTT. Encoded protein: CASSLVAPTGELFF.

CDR3 region: CASSTQPGLAGVFSGELFF. DNA of the CDR3: TGTGCCAGCAGCACCCAACCGGGACTAGCGGGAGTTTTTTCCGGGGAGCTGTTTTTT. The chain uses TRBV9 and TRBJ2-2, with 14 bases matching TRBD2. This CDR3 spans 19 amino acids. The germline V gene encodes CDR1 SGDLS and CDR2 YYNGEE. The ends lost 4 bases at V and 6 bases at J; junction bases unmatched: 14.

The chain links TRBV28 to TRBJ1-2, with 10 nucleotides matching TRBD1. Germline V gene lookup returns CDR1 MDHEN and CDR2 SYDVKM. This CDR3 comprises 14 residues. The trim removed 2 bases at V and 13 bases at J, leaving 10 bases unmatched. The CDR3 DNA follows: TGTGCCAGCAGTTTAAGGGACAGGGGATTCGCCGGCACCTTC. It is translated as CASSLRDRGFAGTF.

V gene TRBV19 combines with J gene TRBJ2-2; D is possibly TRBD1 (5 bases). The V end was cut by 4 bases, the J end by 6 bases, with 18 bases between. The CDR3 extends over 16 amino acids. CDR1 LNHDA and CDR2 SQIVND come from the germline V gene (reference sequence). CDR3 sequence (DNA): TGTGCCAGTAGTACCTTGGCAGGGCCGTGGCCCGGGGAGCTGTTTTTT. It specifies CASSTLAGPWPGELFF.

V is TRBV6-1 and J is TRBJ2-2; a possible D gene is TRBD2 (5 bases). The V gene lost 1 base and the J gene lost 0 bases, with 6 bases spanning the gap. Per the germline V gene, CDR1 is MNHNS and CDR2 is SASEGT. This CDR3 has 15 amino acids. The CDR3 is CASSEVRANTGELFF. In DNA form, the CDR3 reads TGTGCCAGCAGTGAAGTGAGGGCGAACACCGGGGAGCTGTTTTTT.

In this sample, this clone turned up a few times. V usage is TRBV29-1 and J usage is TRBJ1-5; maybe TRBD1 (6 bases). The germline V gene encodes CDR1 SQVTM and CDR2 ANQGSEA. This CDR3 contains 13 residues. V lost 6 bases, J lost 7 bases, and 16 bases lay in between. CDR3 in amino acids: CSVAGVVGQPQHF. CDR3 coding DNA: TGCAGCGTCGCAGGGGTCGTCGGGCAGCCCCAGCATTTT.

This clone came up a few times. The rearrangement links TRBV2 to TRBJ1-2; D gene unclear. Germline V gene sequence: CDR1 SNHLY, CDR2 FYNNEI. The CDR3 spans 13 residues. V dropped 7 bases and J dropped 6 bases, with 15 bases sitting between them. The CDR3: CASKPTGMDGYTF. The DNA of the CDR3 is TGTGCCAGCAAGCCGACGGGGATGGATGGCTACACCTTC.

This clone was counted only a few times. V and J are TRBV5-1 and TRBJ2-1, with D uncertain. CDR1 is SGHRS, CDR2 YFSETQ, per germline. Trimming pared 0 bases from V and 5 bases from J, leaving 9 bases between. This CDR3 is built from 14 residues. This CDR3 is CASSLVGIHNEQFF. For the CDR3, the DNA is TGCGCCAGCAGCTTGGTTGGCATCCACAATGAGCAGTTCTTC.

The J gene is TRBJ2-2, the V gene TRBV2; 9 nucleotides align to TRBD2. The V gene's germline CDR1 is SNHLY and CDR2 FYNNEI. Germline trimming cut 6 bases from V and 6 bases from J; bases unmatched to any gene: 8. The CDR3 runs to 15 residues. The CDR3 here is CASSKSSGKAGELFF. Here the CDR3 DNA reads TGTGCCAGCAGCAAATCTAGCGGGAAGGCCGGGGAGCTGTTTTTT. The full variable domain, with the rest looked up from reference TRBV2 and TRBJ2-2, is EPEVTQTPSHQVTQMGQEVILRCVPISNHLYFYWYRQILGQKVEFLVSFYNNEISEKSEIFDDQFSVERPDGSNFTLKIRSTKLEDSAMYFCASSKSSGKAGELFFGEGSRLTVL.

This chain links TRBV6-1 with TRBJ1-1, with 11 bases matching TRBD1. Germline-derived CDR1 and CDR2 are MNHNS and SASEGT. V lost 4 bases and J lost 4; bases outside the gene matches: 14. This CDR3 spans 18 amino acids. CDR3 protein: CASSAKGQGANVGTEAFF. The CDR3 DNA follows: TGTGCCAGCAGTGCCAAAGGACAGGGGGCGAATGTGGGCACTGAAGCTTTCTTT.

The chain's CDR3 is CASSLIVQETQYF. DNA of the CDR3: TGTGCCAGCAGTTTAATCGTCCAAGAGACCCAGTACTTC. The genes are TRBV28 and TRBJ2-5; D not resolved. V was clipped by 2 bases and J by 1 base, with 5 bases between them. The CDR3 sequence is 13 residues long. The germline gives CDR1 MDHEN, CDR2 SYDVKM.

J is TRBJ2-2 and V is TRBV29-1, with D possibly TRBD2 on 6 matching bases. With 7 bases removed from V and 0 bases from J, the gap between germline ends came to 15 bases. This CDR3 has 15 amino acids. Looked up from germline, CDR1 is SQVTM and CDR2 is ANQGSEA. CDR3 DNA sequence: TGCAGCGCTTGGGGCCCGGGGGCGAACACCGGGGAGCTGTTTTTT. Encoded protein: CSAWGPGANTGELFF.

This chain links TRBV7-9 with TRBJ1-5, with D possibly TRBD1 on 5 matching bases. CDR3 size: 17 residues. V was pared by 1 base and J by 0 bases, with 13 bases between. The V gene's germline CDR1 is SEHNR and CDR2 FQNEAQ (reference sequence). Here the CDR3 reads CASSLDGDWDSNQPQHF. The DNA for the CDR3 is TGTGCCAGCAGCTTAGATGGGGACTGGGATAGCAATCAGCCCCAGCATTTT. Full variable domain (missing parts from reference TRBV7-9 and TRBJ1-5): DTGVSQNPRHKITKRGQNVTFRCDPISEHNRLYWYRQTLGQGPEFLTYFQNEAQLEKSRLLSDRFSAERPKGSFSTLEIQRTEQGDSAMYLCASSLDGDWDSNQPQHFGDGTRLSIL.